A single sample gave rise to the 4 T cell receptor beta chains below, sequenced in a study of graft-versus-host responses after intestinal transplantation. This table comes from immunoSEQ multiplex PCR, and its TCRdb copy is limited to in-frame clones, with some not included. The data contain roughly 98,000 clones, 80% to 95% of them seen just once; the ten biggest clones take up about 1%. No antigen is known for these receptors. The specimen was unstimulated CD8+ T cells sorted from spleen or lymph node cells, collected before transplant. The receptors come from a human donor who was the organ donor for an intestinal transplant.

Notes on this clone: Within the sample, other DNA sequences also encode this same CDR3. This rearrangement joins TRBV28 to TRBJ2-7; the match to TRBD2 covers 8 bases. This CDR3 has 15 amino acids. Losses at the gene ends were 2 bases for V and 1 base for J; bases not matched to a gene: 4. The germline V gene encodes CDR1 MDHEN and CDR2 SYDVKM. Written as DNA, the CDR3 is TGTGCCAGCAGTTTAGGACTAGCTAGTTCCTACGAGCAGTACTTC. Protein: CASSLGLASSYEQYF.

This chain joins TRBV2 and TRBJ1-2, with D maybe TRBD1 (5 bases). The germline V gene has CDR1 SNHLY and CDR2 FYNNEI. Trimming removed 6 bases from V and 7 bases from J, with 15 bases in between. This CDR3 comprises 13 residues. Here the CDR3 DNA reads TGTGCCAGCAGACCAGTAACAGGATTTGGCTACACCTTC. This encodes CASRPVTGFGYTF.

The V gene is TRBV7-6, the J gene TRBJ2-7, with TRBD1 matching over 9 bases. Trimming at V came to 4 bases and at J to 1 base, leaving 17 bases not matched to a gene. The CDR3 has 19 residues. Germline loops: CDR1 SGHVS, CDR2 FNYEAQ. The CDR3 loop is CASSSSLKGQGLDSYEQYF. The CDR3 DNA reads as TGTGCCAGCAGCTCCTCATTAAAGGGACAGGGCCTTGATTCCTACGAGCAGTACTTC.

This chain connects TRBV5-1 to TRBJ2-5, with D tentatively TRBD1 (5 bases). From germline, CDR1 is SGHRS and CDR2 YFSETQ. Trimming took 7 bases from V and 0 from J, leaving 10 bases between them. The CDR3 totals 13 residues. CDR3 nucleotides: TGCGCCAGCCAAGGGGCCAACCAAGAGACCCAGTACTTC. It codes for CASQGANQETQYF.